The rows below give T cell receptor beta chains drawn from one sample of a study of CD8+CD57+ T cells in acquired aplastic anemia. In TCRdb, the reads were re-called with MiXCR into one record per CDR3 protein. Of roughly 81,000 distinct CDR3 sequences detected, approximately 46% appear once; the ten largest clones hold 66%. The specimen was sorted CD4+, CD8+, or CD8+CD57+ T cells (not recorded which) from PBMCs. The source is a human donor in good health, serving as a control. The CDR3 runs from the conserved cysteine through the conserved F or W. A D gene is named only where the DNA matches it firmly. The listing skips clone size in some rows; elsewhere it reads once, few, many or a size class.

v_gene: TRBV3-1
j_gene: TRBJ1-1
d_gene: NA
abundance: many
CDR3aa: CASRTQANTEAFF
CDR3nt: TGTGCCAGCAGAACTCAGGCGAACACTGAAGCTTTCTTT

v_gene: TRBV29-1
j_gene: TRBJ2-7
d_gene: TRBD1
abundance: NA
CDR3aa: CSVDDVGGHEQYF
CDR3nt: TGCAGCGTTGACGATGTAGGGGGCCACGAGCAGTACTTC

v_gene: TRBV25-1
j_gene: TRBJ2-1
d_gene: TRBD2
abundance: NA
CDR3aa: CAISDLAGYEQFF
CDR3nt: TGTGCCATCAGTGATCTAGCGGGCTATGAGCAGTTCTTC

v_gene: TRBV2
j_gene: TRBJ1-5
d_gene: NA
abundance: NA
CDR3aa: CASSSRLAQHF
CDR3nt: TGTGCCAGCAGCTCCCGTCTGGCCCAGCATTTT

v_gene: TRBV5-1
j_gene: TRBJ1-6
d_gene: NA
abundance: NA
CDR3aa: CASSLAGTNSPLHF
CDR3nt: TGCGCCAGCAGCTTGGCGGGGACGAATTCACCCCTCCACTTT

v_gene: TRBV24-1
j_gene: TRBJ2-3
d_gene: NA
abundance: NA
CDR3aa: CATSDSGLATDTQYF
CDR3nt: TGTGCCACCAGTGATAGTGGGCTAGCGACAGATACGCAGTATTTT

v_gene: TRBV10-1
j_gene: TRBJ2-7
d_gene: NA
abundance: NA
CDR3aa: CASSGRGVPELYF
CDR3nt: TGCGCCAGCAGTGGTCGTGGGGTCCCCGAGCTGTACTTC

v_gene: TRBV7-9
j_gene: TRBJ2-7
d_gene: NA
abundance: NA
CDR3aa: CASGDSYEQYF
CDR3nt: TGTGCCAGCGGGGACTCCTACGAGCAGTACTTC

v_gene: TRBV9
j_gene: TRBJ1-2
d_gene: TRBD1
abundance: many
CDR3aa: CASSVGQGTGYTF
CDR3nt: TGTGCCAGCAGCGTAGGACAGGGAACGGGCTACACCTTC

v_gene: TRBV5-4
j_gene: TRBJ2-1
d_gene: NA
abundance: NA
CDR3aa: CASSINNEQFF
CDR3nt: TGTGCCAGCAGCATAAACAATGAGCAGTTCTTC

v_gene: TRBV25-1
j_gene: TRBJ1-1
d_gene: NA
abundance: few
CDR3aa: CASSEGSEAFF
CDR3nt: TGTGCCAGCAGCGAGGGGTCTGAAGCTTTCTTT

v_gene: TRBV27
j_gene: TRBJ2-1
d_gene: NA
abundance: few
CDR3aa: CASSLGQKLSNEQFF
CDR3nt: TGTGCCAGCAGCTTGGGGCAGAAATTGTCGAATGAGCAGTTCTTC

v_gene: TRBV7-9
j_gene: TRBJ1-2
d_gene: TRBD1
abundance: many
CDR3aa: CASSPGRQGAGYTF
CDR3nt: TGTGCCAGCAGCCCCGGACGGCAGGGGGCTGGCTACACCTTC

v_gene: TRBV6-5
j_gene: TRBJ2-1
d_gene: NA
abundance: few
CDR3aa: CASSYGSYGEQFF
CDR3nt: TGTGCCAGCAGTTACGGGAGCTACGGTGAGCAGTTCTTC